The sequence of this T cell receptor beta chain was determined in a study of identical twins. TCRdb used MiXCR to reprocess the 5' RACE reads, holding one entry per CDR3 protein. The table has about 530,000 distinct CDR3 sequences, about a fifth seen once. The CDR3 totals 18 residues. The V end lost 3 bases, the J end lost 1 base, and 18 bases lay between the germline ends. The V gene's germline CDR1 is MNHEY and CDR2 SVGAGI. Study-wide results and caveats: Memory repertoires showed no such pattern, whereas abundant cord blood beta clonotypes carried fewer insertions.

Details on this clonotype: Its antigen is still unknown.

This same sample was also part of a study on yellow fever vaccine responses in identical twins. As that study records: Twin vaccine T cell responses reportedly seemed partly convergent, partly personalized.

This chain joins TRBV6-5 and TRBJ2-2; D is perhaps TRBD2 (6 bases). Sample: CD4+ T cells sorted from blood. The sequence derives from a woman aged 18-35 years in good health. CDR3 in amino acids: CASSYSGGGAKNTGELFF. CDR3 coding DNA: TGTGCCAGCAGTTATTCGGGCGGAGGGGCTAAGAACACCGGGGAGCTGTTTTTT.